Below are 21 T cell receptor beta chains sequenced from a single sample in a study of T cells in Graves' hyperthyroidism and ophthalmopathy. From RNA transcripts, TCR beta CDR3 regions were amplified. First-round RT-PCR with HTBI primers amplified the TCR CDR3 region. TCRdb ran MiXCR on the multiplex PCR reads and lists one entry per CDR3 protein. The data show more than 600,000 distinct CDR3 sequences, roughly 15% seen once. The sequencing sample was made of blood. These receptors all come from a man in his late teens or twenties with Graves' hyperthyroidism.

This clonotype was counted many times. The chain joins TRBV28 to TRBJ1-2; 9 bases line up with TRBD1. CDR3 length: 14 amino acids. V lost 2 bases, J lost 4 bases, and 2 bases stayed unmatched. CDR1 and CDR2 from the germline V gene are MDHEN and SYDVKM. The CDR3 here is CASSLTGGIYGYTF. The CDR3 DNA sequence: TGTGCCAGCAGTTTAACAGGGGGCATCTATGGCTACACCTTC.

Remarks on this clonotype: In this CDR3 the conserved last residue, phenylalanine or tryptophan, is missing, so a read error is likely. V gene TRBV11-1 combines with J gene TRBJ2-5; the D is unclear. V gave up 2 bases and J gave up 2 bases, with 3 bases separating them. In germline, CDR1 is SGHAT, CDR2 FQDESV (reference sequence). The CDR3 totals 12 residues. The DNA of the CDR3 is TGTGCCAGCAGCTTAAGGCAAGAGACCCAGTACCTC. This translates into CASSLRQETQYL.

The CDR3 DNA is TGTGCCAGCAGCTTAGATGGGGGCGCGTACACTGAAGCTTTCTTT. It yields the protein CASSLDGGAYTEAFF. The rearrangement joins TRBV13 to TRBJ1-1, with D tentatively TRBD1 (6 bases). Germline assignment: CDR1 PRHDT and CDR2 FYEKMQ (reference sequence). V shed 1 base and J shed 3 bases, with 12 bases lying between them. This CDR3 region has 15 residues.

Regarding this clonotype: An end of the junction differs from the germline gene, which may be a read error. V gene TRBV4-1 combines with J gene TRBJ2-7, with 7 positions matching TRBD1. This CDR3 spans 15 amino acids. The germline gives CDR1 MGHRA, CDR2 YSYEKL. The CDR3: CANSRDRDRDYEQYF. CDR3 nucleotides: TGCGCCAACAGCCGAGACCGAGACAGGGATTACGAGCAGTACTTC.

The CDR3: CASSLVLAGVDTQYF. CDR3 DNA sequence: TGTGCCAGCAGCTTGGTCCTAGCGGGAGTGGATACGCAGTATTTT. This chain connects TRBV5-5 to TRBJ2-3, with 10 bases matching TRBD2. The CDR3 is made up of 15 amino acids. Germline V gene lookup returns CDR1 SGHKS and CDR2 YYEKEE (reference sequence). The V gene end was trimmed by 0 bases and the J gene end by 6 bases; junction bases not matched to a gene: 4.

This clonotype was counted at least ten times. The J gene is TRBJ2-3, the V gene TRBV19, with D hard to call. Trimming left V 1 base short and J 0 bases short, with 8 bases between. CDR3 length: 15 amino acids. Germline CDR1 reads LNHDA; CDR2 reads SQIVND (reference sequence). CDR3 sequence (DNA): TGTGCCAGTAGTATAGGATTCGAGAGCACAGATACGCAGTATTTT. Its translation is CASSIGFESTDTQYF.

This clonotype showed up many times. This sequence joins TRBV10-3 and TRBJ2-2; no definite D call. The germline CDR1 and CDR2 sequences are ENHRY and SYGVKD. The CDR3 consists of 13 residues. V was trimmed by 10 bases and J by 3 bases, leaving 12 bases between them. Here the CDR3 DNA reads TGTGCCACCCGTGGGTTCGACACCGGGGAGCTGTTTTTT. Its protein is CATRGFDTGELFF.

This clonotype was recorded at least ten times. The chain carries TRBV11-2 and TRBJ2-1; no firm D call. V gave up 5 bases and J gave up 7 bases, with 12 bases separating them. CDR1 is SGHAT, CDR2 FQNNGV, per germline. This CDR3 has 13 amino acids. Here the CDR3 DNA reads TGTGCCAGCAGCCCGGTGCCTTTTAATGAGCAGTTCTTC. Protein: CASSPVPFNEQFF.

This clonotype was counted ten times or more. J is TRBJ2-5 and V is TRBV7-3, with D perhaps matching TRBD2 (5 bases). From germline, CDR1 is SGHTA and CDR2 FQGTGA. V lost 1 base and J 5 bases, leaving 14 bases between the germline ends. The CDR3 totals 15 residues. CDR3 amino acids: CASSLRPGIWETQYF. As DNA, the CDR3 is TGTGCCAGCAGCTTAAGGCCCGGGATTTGGGAGACCCAGTACTTC.

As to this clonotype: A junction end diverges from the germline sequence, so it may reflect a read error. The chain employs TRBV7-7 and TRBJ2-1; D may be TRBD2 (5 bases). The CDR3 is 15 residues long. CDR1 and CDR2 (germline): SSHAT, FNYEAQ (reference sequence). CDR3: CASSLLLAGYNEQFF. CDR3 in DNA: TGTGCTAGCAGCTTACTCCTAGCCGGATACAATGAGCAGTTCTTC.

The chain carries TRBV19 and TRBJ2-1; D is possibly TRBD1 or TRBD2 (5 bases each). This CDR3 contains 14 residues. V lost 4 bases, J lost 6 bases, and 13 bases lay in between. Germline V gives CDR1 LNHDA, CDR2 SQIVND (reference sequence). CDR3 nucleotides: TGTGCCAGTAGTAACCGGGACCGCCCCAATGAGCAGTTCTTC. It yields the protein CASSNRDRPNEQFF.

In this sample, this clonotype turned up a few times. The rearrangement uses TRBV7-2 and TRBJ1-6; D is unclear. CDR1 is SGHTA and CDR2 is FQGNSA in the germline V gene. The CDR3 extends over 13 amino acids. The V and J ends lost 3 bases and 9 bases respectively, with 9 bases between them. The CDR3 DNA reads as TGTGCCAGCAGCTTGACCCTGGGTTCACCCCTCCACTTT. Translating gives CASSLTLGSPLHF.

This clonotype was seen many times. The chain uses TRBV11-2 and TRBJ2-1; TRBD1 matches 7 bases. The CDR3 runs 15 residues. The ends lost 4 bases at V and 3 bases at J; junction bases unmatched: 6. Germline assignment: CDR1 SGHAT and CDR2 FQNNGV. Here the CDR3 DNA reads TGTGCCAGCAGCTACGTAAGGGGGCTCTACAATGAGCAGTTCTTC. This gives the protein CASSYVRGLYNEQFF.

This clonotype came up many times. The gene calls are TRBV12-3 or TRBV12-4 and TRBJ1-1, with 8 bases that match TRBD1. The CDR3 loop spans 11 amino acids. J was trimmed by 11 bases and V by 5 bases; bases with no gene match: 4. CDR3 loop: CASSVTGGAFF. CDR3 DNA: TGTGCCAGCAGTGTAACAGGGGGGGCTTTCTTT.

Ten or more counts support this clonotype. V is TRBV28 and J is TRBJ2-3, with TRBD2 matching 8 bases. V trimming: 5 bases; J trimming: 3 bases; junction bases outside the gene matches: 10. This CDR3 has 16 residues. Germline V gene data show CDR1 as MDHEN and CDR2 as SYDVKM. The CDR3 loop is CASSTPLAAPTDTQYF. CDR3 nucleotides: TGTGCCAGCAGTACCCCACTAGCGGCTCCTACAGATACGCAGTATTTT.

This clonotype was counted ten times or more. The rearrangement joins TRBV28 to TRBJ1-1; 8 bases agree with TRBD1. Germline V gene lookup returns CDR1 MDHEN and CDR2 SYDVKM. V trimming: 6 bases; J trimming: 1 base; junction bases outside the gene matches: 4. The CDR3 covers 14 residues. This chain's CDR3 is CASRAGQGNTEAFF. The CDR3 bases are TGTGCCAGCAGGGCCGGACAGGGGAACACTGAAGCTTTCTTT.

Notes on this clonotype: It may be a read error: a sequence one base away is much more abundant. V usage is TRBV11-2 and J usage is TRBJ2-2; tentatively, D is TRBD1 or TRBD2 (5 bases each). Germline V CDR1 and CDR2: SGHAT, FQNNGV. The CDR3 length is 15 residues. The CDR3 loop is CASSHGASNTGEPFF. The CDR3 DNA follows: TGTGCCAGCAGCCACGGGGCCTCGAACACCGGGGAGCCGTTTTTT. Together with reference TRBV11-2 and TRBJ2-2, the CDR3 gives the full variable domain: EAGVAQSPRYKIIEKRQSVAFWCNPISGHATLYWYQQILGQGPKLLIQFQNNGVVDDSQLPKDRFSAERLKGVDSTLKIQPAKLEDSAVYLCASSHGASNTGEPFFGEGSRLTVL.

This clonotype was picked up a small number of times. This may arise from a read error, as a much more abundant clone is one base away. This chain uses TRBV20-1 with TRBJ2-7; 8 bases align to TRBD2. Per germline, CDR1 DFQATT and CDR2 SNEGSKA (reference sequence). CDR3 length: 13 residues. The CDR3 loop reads CGARETSDYEQYF. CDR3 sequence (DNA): TGCGGTGCTAGAGAGACTAGCGACTACGAGCAGTACTTC.

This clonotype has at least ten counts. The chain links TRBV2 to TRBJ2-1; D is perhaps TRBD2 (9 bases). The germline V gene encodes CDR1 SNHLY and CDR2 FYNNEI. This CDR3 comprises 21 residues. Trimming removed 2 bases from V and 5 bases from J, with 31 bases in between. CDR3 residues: CASSESSYRGYTSGRHNEQFF. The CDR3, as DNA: TGTGCCAGCAGTGAATCGTCGTACAGGGGGTATACTAGCGGGCGGCACAATGAGCAGTTCTTC.

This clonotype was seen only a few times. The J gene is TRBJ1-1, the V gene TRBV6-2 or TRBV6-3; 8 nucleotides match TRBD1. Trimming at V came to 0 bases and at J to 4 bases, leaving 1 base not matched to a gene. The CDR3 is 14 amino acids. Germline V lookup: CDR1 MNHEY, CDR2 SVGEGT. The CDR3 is CASSYSQGATEAFF. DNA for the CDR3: TGTGCCAGCAGTTACTCGCAGGGGGCCACTGAAGCTTTCTTT.

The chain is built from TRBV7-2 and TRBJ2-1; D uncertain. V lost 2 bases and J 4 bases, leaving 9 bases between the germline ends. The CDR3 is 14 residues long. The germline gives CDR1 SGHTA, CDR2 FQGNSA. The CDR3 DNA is TGTGCCAGCAGCTTAATCCTCTCATACAATGAGCAGTTCTTC. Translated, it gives CASSLILSYNEQFF.